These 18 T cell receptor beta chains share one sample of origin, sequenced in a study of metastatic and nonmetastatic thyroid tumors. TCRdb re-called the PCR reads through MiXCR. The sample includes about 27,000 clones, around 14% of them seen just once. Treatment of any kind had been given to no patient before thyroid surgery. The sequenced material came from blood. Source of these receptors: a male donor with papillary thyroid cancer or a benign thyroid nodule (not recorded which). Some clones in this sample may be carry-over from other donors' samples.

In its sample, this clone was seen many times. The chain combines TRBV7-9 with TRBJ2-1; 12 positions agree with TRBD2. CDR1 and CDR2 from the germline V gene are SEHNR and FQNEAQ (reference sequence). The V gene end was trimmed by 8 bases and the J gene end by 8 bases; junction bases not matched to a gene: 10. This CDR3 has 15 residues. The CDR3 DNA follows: TGTGCCAGCCAAGCGAGGACTAGCGGGAATCATGAGCAGTTCTTC. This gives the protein CASQARTSGNHEQFF.

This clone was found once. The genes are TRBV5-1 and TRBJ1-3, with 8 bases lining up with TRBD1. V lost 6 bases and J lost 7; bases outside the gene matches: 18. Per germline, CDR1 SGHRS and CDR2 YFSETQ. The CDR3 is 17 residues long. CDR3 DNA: TGCGCCAGCATCTGGGAAGGACAGTCGACAGGGGCTAACACCATATATTTT. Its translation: CASIWEGQSTGANTIYF.

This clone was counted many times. The CDR3 here is CATSALAGDQETQYF. The CDR3 region has the DNA TGTGCCACCAGTGCTCTAGCGGGGGACCAAGAGACCCAGTACTTC. This sequence joins TRBV24-1 and TRBJ2-5; the match to TRBD2 covers 10 bases. CDR3 length: 15 residues. With 5 bases clipped from V and 0 bases from J, the junction kept 2 bases outside the gene matches. CDR1 and CDR2 from the germline V gene are KGHDR and SFDVKD.

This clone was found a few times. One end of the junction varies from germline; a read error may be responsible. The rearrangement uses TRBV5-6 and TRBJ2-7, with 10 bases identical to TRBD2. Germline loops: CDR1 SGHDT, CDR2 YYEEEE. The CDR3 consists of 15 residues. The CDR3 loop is CASCLGSSGRGEQYF. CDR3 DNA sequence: TGTGCCAGCTGCTTGGGGTCTAGCGGGAGAGGTGAGCAGTACTTC.

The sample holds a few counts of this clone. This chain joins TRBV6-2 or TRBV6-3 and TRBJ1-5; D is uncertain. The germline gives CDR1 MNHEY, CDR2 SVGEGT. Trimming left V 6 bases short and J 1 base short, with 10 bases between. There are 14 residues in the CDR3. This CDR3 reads CASSPGLSNQPQHF. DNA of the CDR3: TGTGCCAGCAGCCCAGGACTGAGCAATCAGCCCCAGCATTTT.

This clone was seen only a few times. CDR3 sequence (DNA): TGTGCCAGCAGTCCGGAAGTTACCGGCGGCACAGATACGCAGTATTTT. It yields the protein CASSPEVTGGTDTQYF. V and J are TRBV6-1 and TRBJ2-3; D unclear. The CDR3 is 16 amino acids. The V end lost 5 bases, the J end lost 1 base, and 16 bases lay between the germline ends. Germline assignment: CDR1 MNHNS and CDR2 SASEGT.

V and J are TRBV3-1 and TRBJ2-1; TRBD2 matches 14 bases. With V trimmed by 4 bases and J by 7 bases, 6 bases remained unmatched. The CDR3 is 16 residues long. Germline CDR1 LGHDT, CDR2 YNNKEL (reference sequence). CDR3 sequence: CASSPWTSGRLNEQFF. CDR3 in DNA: TGTGCCAGCAGCCCTTGGACTAGCGGGAGGCTTAATGAGCAGTTCTTC.

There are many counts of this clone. CDR3 bases: TGTGCCAGTAGTACGTTGCCAGGCAGGCCGGAGGGCAATCAGCCCCAGCATTTT. Translated, it gives CASSTLPGRPEGNQPQHF. V gene TRBV19 combines with J gene TRBJ1-5; D remains unclear. The V end was cut by 4 bases, the J end by 2 bases, with 21 bases between. The germline gives CDR1 LNHDA, CDR2 SQIVND (reference sequence). CDR3 size: 18 residues.

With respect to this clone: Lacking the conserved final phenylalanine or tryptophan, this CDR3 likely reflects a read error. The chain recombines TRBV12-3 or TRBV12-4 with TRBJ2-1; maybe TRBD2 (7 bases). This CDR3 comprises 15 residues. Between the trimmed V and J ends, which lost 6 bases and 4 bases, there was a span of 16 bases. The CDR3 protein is CASSQGGGGYNEQFL. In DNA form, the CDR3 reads TGTGCCAGCAGCCAGGGAGGGGGTGGATACAATGAGCAGTTCCTC.

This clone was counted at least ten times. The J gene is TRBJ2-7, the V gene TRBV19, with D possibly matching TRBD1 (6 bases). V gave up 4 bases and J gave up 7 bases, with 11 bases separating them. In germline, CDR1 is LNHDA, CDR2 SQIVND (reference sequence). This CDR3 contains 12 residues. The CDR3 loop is CASSNRAREQYF. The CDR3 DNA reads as TGTGCCAGTAGTAACAGGGCGAGGGAGCAGTACTTC. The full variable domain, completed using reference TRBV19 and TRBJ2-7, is DGGITQSPKYLFRKEGQNVTLSCEQNLNHDAMYWYRQDPGQGLRLIYYSQIVNDFQKGDIAEGYSVSREKKESFPLTVTSAQKNPTAFYLCASSNRAREQYFGPGTRLTVT.

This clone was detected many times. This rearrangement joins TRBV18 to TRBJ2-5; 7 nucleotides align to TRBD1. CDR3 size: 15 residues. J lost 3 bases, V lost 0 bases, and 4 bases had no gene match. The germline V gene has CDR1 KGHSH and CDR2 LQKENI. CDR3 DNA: TGTGCCAGCTCACCACCGACCGGGACAGAAGAGACCCAGTACTTC. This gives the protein CASSPPTGTEETQYF.

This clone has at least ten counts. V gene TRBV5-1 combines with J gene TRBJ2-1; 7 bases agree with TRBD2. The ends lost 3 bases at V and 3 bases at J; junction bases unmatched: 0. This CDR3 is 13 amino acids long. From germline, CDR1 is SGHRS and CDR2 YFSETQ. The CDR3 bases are TGCGCCAGCAGCTGGACTAGCTACAATGAGCAGTTCTTC. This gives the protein CASSWTSYNEQFF. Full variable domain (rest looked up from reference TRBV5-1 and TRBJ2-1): KAGVTQTPRYLIKTRGQQVTLSCSPISGHRSVSWYQQTPGQGLQFLFEYFSETQRNKGNFPGRFSGRQFSNSRSEMNVSTLELGDSALYLCASSWTSYNEQFFGPGTRLTVL.

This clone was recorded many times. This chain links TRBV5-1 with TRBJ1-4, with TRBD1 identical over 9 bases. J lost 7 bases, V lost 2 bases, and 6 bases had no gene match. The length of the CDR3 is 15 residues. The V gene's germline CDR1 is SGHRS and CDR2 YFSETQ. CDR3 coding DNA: TGCGCCAGCAGCTTAATGGGACAGGGCGGTGAAAAACTGTTTTTT. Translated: CASSLMGQGGEKLFF.

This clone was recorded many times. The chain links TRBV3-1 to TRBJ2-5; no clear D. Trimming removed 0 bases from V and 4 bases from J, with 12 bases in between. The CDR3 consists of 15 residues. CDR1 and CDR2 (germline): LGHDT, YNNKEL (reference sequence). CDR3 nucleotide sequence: TGTGCCAGCAGCCAAGATCTTACGGCGGCAGAGACCCAGTACTTC. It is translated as CASSQDLTAAETQYF.

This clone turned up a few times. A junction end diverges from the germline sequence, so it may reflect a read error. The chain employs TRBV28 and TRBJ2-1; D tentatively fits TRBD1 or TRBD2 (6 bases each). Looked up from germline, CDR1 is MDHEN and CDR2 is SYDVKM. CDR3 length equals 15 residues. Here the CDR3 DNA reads TGTGCCAGCATGAGAGAGCCGGGACAAAGGGAGGAGCATTTCTTC. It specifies CASMREPGQREEHFF. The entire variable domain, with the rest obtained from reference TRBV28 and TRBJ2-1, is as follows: DVKVTQSSRYLVKRTGEKVFLECVQDMDHENMFWYRQDPGLGLRLIYFSYDVKMKEKGDIPEGYSVSREKKERFSLILESASTNQTSMYLCASMREPGQREEHFFGPGTRLTVL.

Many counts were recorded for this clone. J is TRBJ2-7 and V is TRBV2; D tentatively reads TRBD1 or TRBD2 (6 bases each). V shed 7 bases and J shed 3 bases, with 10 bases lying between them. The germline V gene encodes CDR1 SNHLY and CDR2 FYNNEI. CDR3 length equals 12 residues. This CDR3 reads CASKGEDYEQYF. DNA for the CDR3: TGTGCCAGCAAGGGGGAGGACTACGAGCAGTACTTC.

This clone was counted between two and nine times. The CDR3 DNA reads TGTGCTAGTGGTTTAGCGGGAGAGTACAATGAGCAGTTCTTC. Its protein is CASGLAGEYNEQFF. The chain employs TRBV12-5 and TRBJ2-1; 8 nucleotides agree with TRBD2. Germline-derived CDR1 and CDR2 are LGHNT and FRNRAP. Unmatched junction bases numbered 2, after V lost 3 bases and J lost 4 bases. The length of the CDR3 is 14 residues. Supplemented by reference TRBV12-5 and TRBJ2-1, the full variable domain reads DARVTQTPRHKVTEMGQEVTMRCQPILGHNTVFWYRQTMMQGLELLAYFRNRAPLDDSGMPKDRFSAEMPDATLATLKIQPSEPRDSAVYFCASGLAGEYNEQFFGPGTRLTVL.

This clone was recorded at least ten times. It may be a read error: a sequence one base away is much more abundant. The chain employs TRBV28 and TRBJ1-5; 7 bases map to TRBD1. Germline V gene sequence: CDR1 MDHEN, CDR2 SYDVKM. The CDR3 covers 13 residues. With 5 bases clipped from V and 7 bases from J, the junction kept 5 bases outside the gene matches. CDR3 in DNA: TGTGCCAGCAGTCTCACAGGGGAGCAGCCCCAGCATTTT. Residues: CASSLTGEQPQHF. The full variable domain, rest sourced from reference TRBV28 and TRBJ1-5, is DVKVTQSSRYLVKRTGEKVFLECVQDMDHENMFWYRQDPGLGLRLIYFSYDVKMKEKGDIPEGYSVSREKKERFSLILESASTNQTSMYLCASSLTGEQPQHFGDGTRLSIL.